The clone carrying this T cell receptor (beta chain) was observed a handful of times. Clones were sequenced by immunoSEQ multiplex PCR, and TCRdb holds only the in-frame ones, with some missing. The sample lists about 330,000 clones; over 75% were seen once. With 4 bases clipped from V and 1 base from J, the junction kept 3 bases outside the gene matches. CDR1 and CDR2 from the germline V gene are SGHRS and YFSETQ. The CDR3 has 16 residues. This specimen belongs to a study of blood T cell repertoires in COVID-19. The sample was PBMCs or T cells enriched from blood (not recorded which). The sequence was collected from a woman in her thirties who had recovered from COVID-19. The gene calls are TRBV5-1 and TRBJ2-2, with 11 bases lining up with TRBD1. The CDR3 protein is CASSAGTGGNTGELFF. The CDR3 nucleotides are TGCGCCAGCAGCGCCGGGACAGGGGGGAACACCGGGGAGCTGTTTTTT.